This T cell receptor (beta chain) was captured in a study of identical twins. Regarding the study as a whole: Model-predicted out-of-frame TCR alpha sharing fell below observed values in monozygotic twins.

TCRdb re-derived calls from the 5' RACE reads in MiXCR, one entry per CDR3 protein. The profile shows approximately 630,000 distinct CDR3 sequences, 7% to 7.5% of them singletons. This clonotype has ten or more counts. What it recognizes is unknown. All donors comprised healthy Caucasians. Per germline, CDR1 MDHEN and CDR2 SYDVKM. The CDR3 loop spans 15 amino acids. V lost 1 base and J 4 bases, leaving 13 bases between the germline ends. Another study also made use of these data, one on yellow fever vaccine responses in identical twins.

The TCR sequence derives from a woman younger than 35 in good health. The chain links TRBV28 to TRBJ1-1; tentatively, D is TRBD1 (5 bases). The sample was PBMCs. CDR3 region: CASSLFPGWTTEAFF. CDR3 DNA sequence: TGTGCCAGCAGTTTATTTCCAGGGTGGACCACTGAAGCTTTCTTT.